This T cell receptor beta chain was retrieved from a study of blood T cell repertoires in COVID-19. About the research overall: COVID-19 samples, acute and convalescent, were from the United States, Italy and Spain. T cells, B-cell-depleted T cells, or PBMCs provided the cDNA or gDNA that served as material.

The authors' processing: Nucleated cell number was recorded as an estimate derived from reference gene primer amplification. Libraries were prepared by immunoSEQ multiplex PCR; TCRdb keeps only in-frame clonotypes and omits some of them. V, J and clone size derive from that table, while D and trimming were established from the DNA sequence. The sample gives under 250,000 clones, around 83% of which show up once; 8.5% to 10% is in the top ten. CDR3 length: 13 amino acids. Trimming shortened V by 6 bases and J by 6 bases, and 17 bases separated the two germline ends. Looked up from germline, CDR1 is SQVTM and CDR2 is ANQGSEA.

The chain couples TRBV29-1 to TRBJ1-2; no definite D call. What was sequenced was peripheral blood. This TCR derives from a man between 40 and 49 years old with active or convalescent COVID-19. The CDR3 sequence: CSVQMNGENGYTF. CDR3 bases: TGCAGCGTACAGATGAACGGTGAGAATGGCTACACCTTC.